The sequence of this T cell receptor (beta chain) was determined in a study of regulatory T cells in long-lasting Graves disease. Study-level results: With approximately 2,800 shared public clonotypes, persistent patients exceeded new patients, who shared over 950. Newly diagnosed patients had higher TCR diversity than persistent Graves' patients did.

The authors built TCR beta libraries using iRepertoire HTBI primers and Arm-PCR of CDR3 regions. One entry per CDR3 protein, called by TCRdb with MiXCR from the multiplex PCR reads. The sample shows hundreds of thousands of distinct CDR3 sequences, around 15% of them seen only once. This clonotype showed up many times. The antigen is undetermined. The CDR3 contains 12 residues. Trimming stripped 7 bases from V and 0 bases from J, with 6 bases between. Germline V gene lookup returns CDR1 MDHEN and CDR2 SYDVKM. Noted time point: newly diagnosed GD, antithyroid drugs for less than 3 months. With RNA extracted from PBMCs as input, the TCR library was made. The same data also contributed to another study, on T cells in Graves' hyperthyroidism and ophthalmopathy. This second study notes: The authors deemed Graves' hyperthyroidism stable absent ophthalmopathy progression within 18 months.

V gene TRBV28 combines with J gene TRBJ1-2; no clear D gene. The TCR comes from a woman aged 30 to 39 with Graves disease. This sample comprised peripheral blood mononuclear cells (PBMCs), obtained at new diagnosis, from a patient treated with antithyroid drugs. The CDR3 loop is CASTSANYGYTF. The CDR3, as DNA: TGTGCCAGCACCTCAGCTAACTATGGCTACACCTTC.